This is a list of T cell receptor beta chains from one sample in a study of blood T cells in healthy people across ages. A single record per CDR3 protein comes from TCRdb applying MiXCR to the 5' RACE reads. Here the sample spans hundreds of thousands of distinct CDR3 sequences, roughly 25% being singletons. These data were also reused for a study on T cells of mothers and their children.

Sequenced material: blood. The receptors were gathered from a boy between 10 and 17 years old in good health. CDR3s include the opening cysteine and the closing phenylalanine or tryptophan. Each record gives: clone size, D gene, J gene, V gene, CDR3 protein, CDR3 DNA. A D gene is named only where the DNA matches it firmly. Only part of the rows carry a size: once, few, many, or a class if the clone is expanded.

NA	NA	TRBJ2-1	TRBV6-1	CASSGIGGRSYNEQFF	TGTGCCAGCAGCGGGATCGGGGGGCGTTCCTACAATGAGCAGTTCTTC
NA	TRBD2	TRBJ2-2	TRBV12-3/TRBV12-4	CASSRTSANTGELFF	TGTGCCAGCAGTAGGACTAGCGCGAACACCGGGGAGCTGTTTTTT
few	TRBD2	TRBJ2-1	TRBV20-1	CSARVGLAGESEQFF	TGCAGTGCTAGAGTCGGGCTAGCGGGAGAGAGCGAGCAGTTCTTC
NA	NA	TRBJ2-5	TRBV24-1	CATSDPRKSETQYF	TGTGCCACCAGTGATCCCCGGAAGTCAGAGACCCAGTACTTC
NA	NA	TRBJ1-1	TRBV2	CASSDREQGRGEAFF	TGTGCCAGCAGTGATAGGGAGCAGGGGAGGGGTGAAGCTTTCTTT
few	TRBD2	TRBJ2-1	TRBV9	CASSVLLAGVNEQFF	TGTGCCAGCAGCGTACTCCTAGCGGGAGTCAATGAGCAGTTCTTC
NA	NA	TRBJ2-2	TRBV12-3/TRBV12-4	CASSPSPGANTGELFF	TGTGCCAGCAGTCCCTCCCCCGGCGCGAACACCGGGGAGCTGTTTTTT
few	NA	TRBJ2-1	TRBV11-2	CASSLAGTSVRNEQFF	TGTGCCAGCAGCTTGGCGGGGACCTCGGTACGAAATGAGCAGTTCTTC
NA	NA	TRBJ2-3	TRBV2	CASSERRFPVVSTDTQYF	TGTGCCAGCAGTGAACGGCGGTTTCCGGTTGTAAGCACAGATACGCAGTATTTT
NA	TRBD2	TRBJ2-2	TRBV4-1	CASSLALAGVRTGELFF	TGCGCCAGCAGCCTTGCTCTAGCGGGAGTACGGACCGGGGAGCTGTTTTTT
few	TRBD1	TRBJ1-2	TRBV23-1	CASSRPTGEYGYTF	TGCGCCAGCAGTAGACCGACAGGGGAGTACGGCTACACCTTC
many	NA	TRBJ2-7	TRBV5-1	CASSRDIYYEQYF	TGCGCCAGCAGCAGGGACATATACTACGAGCAGTACTTC
NA	TRBD2	TRBJ2-3	TRBV28	CASSSAASGGFIDTQYF	TGTGCCAGCAGTTCCGCCGCTAGCGGGGGGTTTATAGATACGCAGTATTTT
few	TRBD2	TRBJ2-1	TRBV4-1	CASSTIAGGGYNEQFF	TGCGCCAGCAGTACCATAGCGGGAGGGGGTTACAATGAGCAGTTCTTC
NA	NA	TRBJ1-1	TRBV11-3	CASSLILGGEAFF	TGTGCCAGCAGCTTAATATTAGGGGGTGAAGCTTTCTTT
NA	NA	TRBJ1-1	TRBV29-1	CSVVRENTEAFF	TGCAGCGTTGTTCGGGAGAACACTGAAGCTTTCTTT
few	TRBD2	TRBJ2-1	TRBV4-3	CASSPGLSGGFEQFF	TGCGCCAGCAGCCCAGGACTAAGCGGGGGGTTTGAGCAGTTCTTC
few	NA	TRBJ2-3	TRBV6-5	CASSYGRDGGGDTQYF	TGTGCCAGCAGTTACGGCCGGGACGGTGGAGGAGATACGCAGTATTTT
NA	NA	TRBJ2-7	TRBV7-6	CASSLARGHTYEQYF	TGTGCCAGCAGCTTAGCGAGGGGACACACCTACGAGCAGTACTTC
few	NA	TRBJ1-1	TRBV29-1	CSAHPNTEAFF	TGCAGCGCGCACCCGAACACTGAAGCTTTCTTT
NA	NA	TRBJ2-3	TRBV20-1	CSASRGGTDTQYF	TGCAGTGCTAGCCGCGGGGGCACAGATACGCAGTATTTT
NA	TRBD1	TRBJ1-2	TRBV10-3	CAISESPGGGYGYTF	TGTGCCATCAGTGAGTCCCCAGGGGGAGGATATGGCTACACCTTC
few	NA	TRBJ2-6	TRBV28	CASSDTSGANVLTF	TGTGCCAGCAGTGATACCTCTGGGGCCAACGTCCTGACTTTC
NA	TRBD1	TRBJ2-7	TRBV5-1	CASSPWTGPGEQYF	TGCGCCAGCAGCCCGTGGACAGGACCAGGGGAGCAGTACTTC
few	TRBD1	TRBJ1-5	TRBV11-2	CASSPGDSSNQPQHF	TGTGCCAGCAGTCCCGGGGACAGTAGTAATCAGCCCCAGCATTTT
few	NA	TRBJ2-5	TRBV20-1	CSALTGGETQYF	TGCAGTGCCCTCACCGGGGGAGAGACCCAGTACTTC
NA	NA	TRBJ2-1	TRBV6-1	CASSVMSSYNEQFF	TGTGCCAGCAGTGTAATGAGCTCCTACAATGAGCAGTTCTTC
few	NA	TRBJ1-5	TRBV28	CASSPIRGSNQPQHF	TGTGCCAGCAGCCCCATTCGAGGCAGCAATCAGCCCCAGCATTTT
few	TRBD2	TRBJ2-1	TRBV11-2	CASSLLTSGPYNEQFF	TGTGCCAGCAGCCTACTGACTAGCGGGCCCTACAATGAGCAGTTCTTC
NA	TRBD2	TRBJ2-1	TRBV27	CASSLSGGASEQFF	TGTGCCAGCAGTTTAAGCGGGGGGGCGAGTGAGCAGTTCTTC
few	NA	TRBJ1-1	TRBV5-1	CASSPTGRTGAFF	TGCGCCAGCAGCCCGACTGGCCGGACCGGAGCTTTCTTT
NA	TRBD2	TRBJ2-5	TRBV4-3	CASSQVLAGNQETQYF	TGCGCCAGCAGCCAAGTGTTAGCGGGGAACCAAGAGACCCAGTACTTC
NA	NA	TRBJ2-1	TRBV12-3/TRBV12-4	CASTSGAGGLSPSYNEQFF	TGTGCCAGCACCTCAGGGGCCGGCGGACTATCCCCCTCCTACAATGAGCAGTTCTTC
NA	NA	TRBJ1-1	TRBV29-1	CSVVTGWNTEAFF	TGCAGCGTAGTTACAGGGTGGAACACTGAAGCTTTCTTT
few	TRBD2	TRBJ2-1	TRBV5-1	CASSALAGGNEQFF	TGCGCCAGCAGCGCCTTAGCGGGAGGAAATGAGCAGTTCTTC
NA	NA	TRBJ2-5	TRBV19	CASSMRAQETQYF	TGTGCCAGTAGTATGCGGGCCCAAGAGACCCAGTACTTC
few	NA	TRBJ1-2	TRBV4-2	CASSQDYQGALKSGYTF	TGTGCCAGCAGCCAAGATTACCAGGGAGCCCTTAAGAGCGGCTACACCTTC
NA	NA	TRBJ2-7	TRBV28	CASSSEPPGVYEQYF	TGTGCCAGCAGTTCTGAACCCCCGGGGGTCTACGAGCAGTACTTC
NA	TRBD1	TRBJ2-7	TRBV6-2/TRBV6-3	CASSTGGVKTYEQYF	TGCGCCAGCAGCACAGGGGGAGTGAAAACCTACGAGCAGTACTTC
few	NA	TRBJ2-4	TRBV11-2	CASSLGAKPGDIQYF	TGTGCCAGCAGCTTAGGGGCGAAACCCGGAGACATTCAGTACTTC
few	NA	TRBJ2-3	TRBV10-3	CAISESQRGQIDTQYF	TGTGCCATCAGTGAGTCCCAACGGGGTCAGATAGATACGCAGTATTTT
few	NA	TRBJ2-5	TRBV7-2	CASSLDLWEFF	TGTGCCAGCAGCCTCGACCTGTGGGAGTTCTTC
NA	NA	TRBJ1-1	TRBV7-6	CALGDPNTEAFF	TGTGCCTTGGGGGATCCGAACACTGAAGCTTTCTTT
NA	TRBD1	TRBJ2-1	TRBV25-1	CASSPIGTGRNEQFF	TGTGCCAGCAGCCCGATCGGGACAGGACGCAATGAGCAGTTCTTC
NA	TRBD2	TRBJ2-7	TRBV29-1	CSVVEVLAVGVYEQYF	TGCAGCGTTGTGGAGGTCCTAGCGGTGGGAGTCTACGAGCAGTACTTC
few	TRBD2	TRBJ2-7	TRBV7-9	CASSLGEGLSSYEQYF	TGTGCCAGCAGCTTAGGGGAGGGCCTCAGCTCCTACGAGCAGTACTTC
few	TRBD1	TRBJ2-7	TRBV11-1	CAGSPWGGSGQGINPYEQYF	TGTGCCGGCAGCCCATGGGGGGGCTCCGGACAGGGGATCAATCCCTACGAGCAGTACTTC
few	TRBD2	TRBJ2-1	TRBV4-2	CASSLAGGPADEQFF	TGTGCCAGCAGCCTAGCGGGGGGGCCAGCGGATGAGCAGTTCTTC
few	NA	TRBJ2-5	TRBV6-2/TRBV6-3	CASTGTVETQYF	TGTGCCAGCACTGGAACCGTGGAGACCCAGTACTTC
few	NA	TRBJ2-5	TRBV7-9	CASSSAGPETQYF	TGTGCCAGCAGCTCAGCAGGGCCAGAGACCCAGTACTTC
few	TRBD1	TRBJ2-3	TRBV7-2	CASSVGQPDTQYF	TGTGCCAGCAGCGTGGGACAGCCAGATACGCAGTATTTT
NA	NA	TRBJ1-1	TRBV6-6	CASSDRGGNTEAFF	TGTGCCAGCAGCGACAGAGGCGGGAACACTGAAGCTTTCTTT